This T cell receptor (beta chain) stems from a study of beta chain features in type 1 diabetes. Study conclusions and caveats: Patients with Type 1 diabetes showed moderately but significantly shorter TCRB CDR3s in all four CD4+ subsets.

With regard to this clone: No antigen is known for it.

Expressed TCRB transcripts were sequenced because the isolated RNA had all been reverse transcribed beforehand. The protocol was immunoSEQ multiplex PCR, while the TCRdb copy is restricted to in-frame clones and leaves out a portion. Among 150,000 to 200,000 clones listed, 7% to 9.5% were seen once. The V and J ends lost 7 bases and 2 bases respectively, with 15 bases between them. The CDR3 length is 15 residues. The germline CDR1 and CDR2 sequences are MDHEN and SYDVKM. The chain combines TRBV28 with TRBJ1-5; D is undetermined. The TCR sequence derives from a woman aged 30 to 39 with type 1 diabetes. The sequencing sample was made of central memory CD4+ T cells from blood. CDR3: CASTSEGVGNQPQHF. CDR3 nucleotides: TGTGCCAGCACCTCGGAGGGAGTCGGCAATCAGCCCCAGCATTTT.